This T cell receptor beta chain was retrieved from a study of T cell responses to AZD1222 COVID-19 vaccine. Concerning this clone: As yet, its antigen is unknown.

Regarding the study as a whole: At 160-218 and 743-854, vaccine-associated CD4 TCRs were dominant, and they spanned spike. It was only after the peak T cell response that any repertoires were sampled.

This table comes from immunoSEQ multiplex PCR, and its TCRdb copy is limited to in-frame clones, with some not included. The repertoire holds more than 80,000 clones, with roughly 93% as singletons. The germline V gene encodes CDR1 SGHNT and CDR2 YYREEE (reference sequence). Trimming pared 5 bases from V and 0 bases from J, leaving 11 bases between. The CDR3 spans 15 residues. This receptor was taken from an adult in good health. The chain joins TRBV5-4 to TRBJ2-2, with a possible D match to TRBD2 (5 bases). The sequencing here drew on peripheral blood, taken on day 0 of AZD1222 vaccination. CDR3 in amino acids: CASRRAGTNTGELFF. The CDR3 DNA reads as TGTGCCAGCAGGAGGGCGGGCACGAACACCGGGGAGCTGTTTTTT.